This T cell receptor (beta chain) appears in the sequencing data of a study of CD4 and CD8 cells across lung adenocarcinoma regions (dated by TCRdb to 2017 to 2018). For the wider study: Intratumor heterogeneity of the T cell receptor repertoire was examined by comparing tumor centers with tumor margins.

The protocol used for the library was PCR. The listed sequencing device is HiSeq X Ten. TCRdb redid the processing of the public reads, applying fastp at Q25 and MiXCR, and retained in-frame beta chains. Every CDR3 protein is listed once, alongside the most common genes and DNA of its rows. The sample table shows around 15,000 distinct CDR3 sequences, and around 52% are seen once. The ten top clones hold 30% to 35% of the sample. V is reduced by 9 bases and J by 8 bases, leaving a spacing of 20 bases between them. The germline V gene yields MNHNS for CDR1 and SASEGT for CDR2. Including cysteine and phenylalanine, the CDR3 has 14 amino acids. Only the CDR3 DNA is retained, 42 bases long and in frame from the first base. On this clonotype: No antigen is known for it. No much larger clone exists at a distance of one base, and base qualities are not known.

Patients with localized lung adenocarcinoma, a subtype of non-small cell lung cancer, were used as donors. Samples were obtained from the centers of localized lung adenocarcinomas. For TCR repertoire analysis, CD8+ T cells from tumor tissue were profiled apart from CD4+ T cells. The chain is made from TRBV6-1 and TRBJ2-4; the D gene is possibly TRBD1 or TRBD2, each agreeing over 6 bases. Sample: CD8+ T cells from the center of a lung tumor. The label giving this sample's cell subset or site can be read as: tumor center region. The clonotype comes from a female donor with lung adenocarcinoma. The CD4 and CD8 labels of this study may be unreliable. The CDR3 reads as follows: CASHGGGAQDIQYF. The sequenced DNA is TGTGCCAGTCACGGGGGCGGTGCCCAAGACATTCAGTACTTC.